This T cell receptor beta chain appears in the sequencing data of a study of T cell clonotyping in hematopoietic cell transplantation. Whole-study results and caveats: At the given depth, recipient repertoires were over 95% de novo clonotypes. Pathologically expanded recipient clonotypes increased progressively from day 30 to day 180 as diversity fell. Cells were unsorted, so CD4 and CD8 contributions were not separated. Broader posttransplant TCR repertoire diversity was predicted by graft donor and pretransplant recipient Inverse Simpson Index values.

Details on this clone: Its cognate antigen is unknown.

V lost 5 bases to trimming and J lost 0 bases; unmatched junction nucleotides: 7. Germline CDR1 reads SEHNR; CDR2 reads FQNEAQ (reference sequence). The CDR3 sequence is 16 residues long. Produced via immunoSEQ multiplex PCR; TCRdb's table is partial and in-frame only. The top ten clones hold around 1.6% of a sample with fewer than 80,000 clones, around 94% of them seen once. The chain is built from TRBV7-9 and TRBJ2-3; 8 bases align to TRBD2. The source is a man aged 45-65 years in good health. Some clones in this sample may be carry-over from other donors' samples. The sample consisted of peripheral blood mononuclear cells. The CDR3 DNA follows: TGTGCCAGCAGCCCCCCCGGGACTAGAAGCACAGATACGCAGTATTTT. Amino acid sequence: CASSPPGTRSTDTQYF. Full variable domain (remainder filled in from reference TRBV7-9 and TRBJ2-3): DTGVSQNPRHKITKRGQNVTFRCDPISEHNRLYWYRQTLGQGPEFLTYFQNEAQLEKSRLLSDRFSAERPKGSFSTLEIQRTEQGDSAMYLCASSPPGTRSTDTQYFGPGTRLTVL.